Presented here are 3 T cell receptor beta chains from one specimen sequenced in a study of breast tumors, draining lymph nodes, adjacent tissues. Via MiXCR, TCRdb re-called the multiplex PCR reads, giving one row per CDR3 protein. The table includes approximately 230,000 distinct CDR3 sequences, 30% to 35% detected once. Breast cancer patients provided tissue from their axillary draining lymph nodes. The sequenced sample was axillary lymph node tissue. The receptors derive from a female donor with breast cancer. Some clones in this sample may be carry-over from other donors' samples.

This clonotype has only one observation. The V and J genes are TRBV7-9 and TRBJ2-7; 10 nucleotides align to TRBD2. The CDR3 is 16 amino acids. V lost 5 bases to trimming and J lost 3 bases; unmatched junction nucleotides: 10. Germline V lookup: CDR1 SEHNR, CDR2 FQNEAQ (reference sequence). CDR3: CASSPSGASGGYEQYF. The CDR3 DNA sequence: TGTGCCAGCAGCCCTAGCGGGGCTAGCGGGGGCTACGAGCAGTACTTC.

Details on this clonotype: Since a much larger clone is just one base distant, this may be a read error. The chain has TRBV19 and TRBJ1-5, with TRBD1 identical over 7 bases. The CDR3 has 16 residues. Per germline, CDR1 LNHDA and CDR2 SQIVND (reference sequence). Losses at the gene ends were 4 bases for V and 2 bases for J; bases not matched to a gene: 8. The CDR3 sequence: CASSRTGVQGNQPQHF. CDR3 sequence (DNA): TGTGCCAGTAGTAGAACAGGGGTTCAGGGCAATCAGCCCCAGCATTTT.

This clonotype was detected a few times. A clone one base away is much larger, so this may be a read error. The chain couples TRBV2 to TRBJ1-2; 7 bases are shared with TRBD1. The ends lost 4 bases at V and 4 bases at J; junction bases unmatched: 3. The CDR3 has 13 amino acids. Germline CDR1 SNHLY, CDR2 FYNNEI. The CDR3 nucleotides are TGTGCCAGCAGTGGGGCAGGGGGCTATGGCTACACCTTC. Its protein is CASSGAGGYGYTF. The full variable domain, completed using reference TRBV2 and TRBJ1-2, is EPEVTQTPSHQVTQMGQEVILRCVPISNHLYFYWYRQILGQKVEFLVSFYNNEISEKSEIFDDQFSVERPDGSNFTLKIRSTKLEDSAMYFCASSGAGGYGYTFGSGTRLTVV.